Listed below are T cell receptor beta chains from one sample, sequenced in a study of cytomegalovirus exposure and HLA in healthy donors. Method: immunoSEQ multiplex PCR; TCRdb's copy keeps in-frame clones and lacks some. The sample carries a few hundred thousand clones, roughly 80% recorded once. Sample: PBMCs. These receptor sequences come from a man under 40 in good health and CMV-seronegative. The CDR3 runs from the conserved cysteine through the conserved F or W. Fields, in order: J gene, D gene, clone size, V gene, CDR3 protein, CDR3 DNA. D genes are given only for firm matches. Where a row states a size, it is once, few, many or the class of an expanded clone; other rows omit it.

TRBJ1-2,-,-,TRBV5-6,CASSLRQATGGYTF,TGTGCCAGCAGCTTGAGACAGGCCACGGGAGGCTACACCTTC
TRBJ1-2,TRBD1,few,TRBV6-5,CASSPRTGPGDGYTF,TGTGCCAGCAGTCCTCGGACAGGCCCCGGGGATGGCTACACCTTC
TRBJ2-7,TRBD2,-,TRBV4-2,CASSQDRAGGLYEQYF,TGTGCCAGCAGCCAAGATCGTGCGGGGGGGCTCTACGAGCAGTACTTC
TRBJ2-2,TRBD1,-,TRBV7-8,CASSSARRGQVGELFF,TGTGCCAGCAGCTCAGCCCGCAGGGGGCAAGTCGGGGAGCTGTTTTTT
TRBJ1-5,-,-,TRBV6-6,CASSSGGGQPQHF,TGTGCCAGCAGTTCCGGGGGAGGACAGCCCCAGCATTTT
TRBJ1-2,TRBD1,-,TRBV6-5,CASSQGQTYGYTF,TGTGCCAGCAGTCAGGGACAGACCTATGGCTACACCTTC
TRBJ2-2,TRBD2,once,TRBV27,CASRKAGANTGELFF,TGTGCCAGCAGGAAAGCGGGGGCGAACACCGGGGAGCTGTTTTTT
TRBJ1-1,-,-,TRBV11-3,CASSLSGGTEAFF,TGTGCCAGCAGCTTGTCGGGGGGCACTGAAGCTTTCTTT
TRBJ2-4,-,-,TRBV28,CASYGQGLAKNIQYF,TGTGCCAGCTATGGGCAGGGCTTAGCCAAAAACATTCAGTACTTC
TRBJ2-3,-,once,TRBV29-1,CSVEAWRARTDTQYF,TGCAGCGTTGAGGCCTGGAGGGCACGCACAGATACGCAGTATTTT
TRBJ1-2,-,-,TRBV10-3,CATSQENYGYTF,TGTGCCACGTCACAGGAGAACTATGGCTACACCTTC
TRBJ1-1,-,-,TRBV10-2,CASNQGRTEAFF,TGCGCCAGCAACCAGGGGCGGACTGAAGCTTTCTTT
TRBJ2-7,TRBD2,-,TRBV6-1,CASSVERGGYEQYF,TGTGCCAGCAGTGTCGAGCGGGGGGGCTACGAGCAGTACTTC
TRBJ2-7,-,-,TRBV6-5,CASSYSGPSYEQYF,TGTGCCAGCAGTTACTCCGGTCCCTCCTACGAGCAGTACTTC
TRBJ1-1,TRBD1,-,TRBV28,CASSQGAEAFF,TGTGCCAGTTCACAGGGGGCTGAAGCTTTCTTT
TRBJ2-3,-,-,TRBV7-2,CASSRNGGRTTDTQYF,TGTGCCAGCAGCAGGAACGGGGGGCGGACGACAGATACGCAGTATTTT
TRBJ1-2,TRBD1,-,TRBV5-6,CASSLGGQRSYGYTF,TGTGCCAGCAGCTTGGGGGGACAGCGCTCCTATGGCTACACCTTC
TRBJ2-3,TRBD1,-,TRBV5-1,CASSPQGQDPDTQYF,TGCGCCAGCAGCCCCCAGGGACAGGATCCAGATACGCAGTATTTT
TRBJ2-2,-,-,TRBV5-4,CASSPVRAGTGELFF,TGTGCCAGCAGCCCAGTAAGGGCGGGCACCGGGGAGCTGTTTTTT
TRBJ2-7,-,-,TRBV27,CASATPTGTYEQYF,TGTGCCAGCGCGACACCAACAGGTACCTACGAGCAGTACTTC
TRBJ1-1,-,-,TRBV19,CASSGGFSPPAFF,TGTGCCAGTAGTGGGGGGTTCTCTCCCCCAGCTTTCTTT
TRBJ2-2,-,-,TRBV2,CASSPGHYTGELFF,TGTGCCAGCAGCCCGGGACACTACACCGGGGAGCTGTTTTTT
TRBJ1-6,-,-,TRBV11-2,CASSLSGNSPLHF,TGTGCCAGCAGCTTATCGGGTAATTCACCCCTCCACTTT
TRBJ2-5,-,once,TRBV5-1,CASSLGRGTKETQYF,TGCGCCAGCAGCTTGGGGCGGGGAACCAAAGAGACCCAGTACTTC
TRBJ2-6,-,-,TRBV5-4,CASSFRSGANVLTF,TGTGCCAGCAGCTTTCGGTCTGGGGCCAACGTCCTGACTTTC
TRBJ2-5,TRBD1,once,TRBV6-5,CASSQDRGQGETQYF,TGTGCCAGCAGCCAGGACAGGGGGCAAGGAGAGACCCAGTACTTC
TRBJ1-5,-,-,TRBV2,CASSEGAQPQHF,TGTGCCAGCAGTGAGGGGGCCCAGCCCCAGCATTTT
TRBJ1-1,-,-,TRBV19,CASSPQGQSTEAFF,TGTGCCAGTAGTCCTCAGGGTCAGAGCACTGAAGCTTTCTTT
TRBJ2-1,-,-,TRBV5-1,CASSLETRSGSSYNEQFF,TGCGCCAGCAGCTTGGAAACTAGATCGGGATCCTCCTACAATGAGCAGTTCTTC